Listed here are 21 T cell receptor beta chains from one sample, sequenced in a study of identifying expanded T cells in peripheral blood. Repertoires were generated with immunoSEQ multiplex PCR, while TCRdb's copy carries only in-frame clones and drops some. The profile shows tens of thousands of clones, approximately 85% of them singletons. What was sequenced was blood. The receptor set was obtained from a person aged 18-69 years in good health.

CDR3 protein: CASSGGRNYGYTF. CDR3 bases: TGTGCCAGCAGTGGCGGCAGAAACTATGGCTACACCTTC. This chain links TRBV2 with TRBJ1-2, with D hard to call. The V gene's germline CDR1 is SNHLY and CDR2 FYNNEI. Trimming removed 4 bases at V and 2 bases at J, with 8 bases between. The CDR3 has 13 amino acids.

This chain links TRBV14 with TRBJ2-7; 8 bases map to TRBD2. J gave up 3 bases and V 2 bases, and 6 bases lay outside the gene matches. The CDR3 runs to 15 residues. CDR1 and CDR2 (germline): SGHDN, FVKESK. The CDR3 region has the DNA TGTGCCAGCAGCCAACAAGCGGGAGCGGTCTACGAGCAGTACTTC. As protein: CASSQQAGAVYEQYF.

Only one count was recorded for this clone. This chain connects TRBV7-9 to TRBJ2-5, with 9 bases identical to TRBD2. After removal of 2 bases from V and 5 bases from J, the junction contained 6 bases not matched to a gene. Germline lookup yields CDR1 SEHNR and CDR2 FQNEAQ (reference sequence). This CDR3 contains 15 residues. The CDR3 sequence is CASSLPLAGRETQYF. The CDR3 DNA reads TGTGCCAGCAGCTTACCGCTAGCGGGGCGGGAGACCCAGTACTTC.

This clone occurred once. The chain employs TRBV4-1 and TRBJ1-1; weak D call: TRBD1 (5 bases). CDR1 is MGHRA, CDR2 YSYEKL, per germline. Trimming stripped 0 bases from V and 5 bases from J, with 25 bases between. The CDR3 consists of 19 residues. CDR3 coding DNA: TGCGCCAGCAGCCAAGATACGCAGGGAACTGTATCCCCGAATACTGAAGCTTTCTTT. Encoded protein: CASSQDTQGTVSPNTEAFF.

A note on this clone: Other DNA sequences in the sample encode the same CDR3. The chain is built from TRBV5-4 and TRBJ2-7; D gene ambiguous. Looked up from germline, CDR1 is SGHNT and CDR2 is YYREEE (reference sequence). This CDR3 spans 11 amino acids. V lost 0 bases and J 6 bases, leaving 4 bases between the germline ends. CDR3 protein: CASSLGREQYF. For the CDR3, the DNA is TGTGCCAGCAGCTTGGGGCGCGAGCAGTACTTC. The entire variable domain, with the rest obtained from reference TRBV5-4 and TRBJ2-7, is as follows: ETGVTQSPTHLIKTRGQQVTLRCSSQSGHNTVSWYQQALGQGPQFIFQYYREEENGRGNFPPRFSGLQFPNYSSELNVNALELDDSALYLCASSLGREQYFGPGTRLTVT.

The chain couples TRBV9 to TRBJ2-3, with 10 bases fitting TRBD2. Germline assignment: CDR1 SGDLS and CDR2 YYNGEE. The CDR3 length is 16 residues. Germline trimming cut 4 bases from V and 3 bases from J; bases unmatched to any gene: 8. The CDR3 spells CASSKGTSDLTDTQYF. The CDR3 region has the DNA TGTGCCAGCAGCAAAGGGACTAGCGACTTGACAGATACGCAGTATTTT.

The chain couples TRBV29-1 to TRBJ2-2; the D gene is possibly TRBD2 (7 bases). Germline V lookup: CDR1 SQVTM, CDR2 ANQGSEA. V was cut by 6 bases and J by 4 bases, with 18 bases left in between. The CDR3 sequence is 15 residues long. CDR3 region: CSVHMGGRVTGELFF. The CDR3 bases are TGCAGCGTGCACATGGGGGGGCGTGTCACCGGGGAGCTGTTTTTT.

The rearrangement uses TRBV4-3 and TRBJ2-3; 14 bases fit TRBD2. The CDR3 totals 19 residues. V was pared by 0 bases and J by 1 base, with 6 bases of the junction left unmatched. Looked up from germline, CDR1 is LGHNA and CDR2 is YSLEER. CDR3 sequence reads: CASSQDRTSGRRRTDTQYF. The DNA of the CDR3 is TGCGCCAGCAGCCAAGATCGGACTAGCGGGAGGCGACGCACAGATACGCAGTATTTT.

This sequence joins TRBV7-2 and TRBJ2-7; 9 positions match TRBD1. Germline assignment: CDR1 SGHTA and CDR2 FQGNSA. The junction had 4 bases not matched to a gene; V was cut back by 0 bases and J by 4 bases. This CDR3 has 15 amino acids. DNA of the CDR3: TGTGCCAGCAGCTTAGCAGGGACAGGGATGTACGAGCAGTACTTC. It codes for CASSLAGTGMYEQYF.

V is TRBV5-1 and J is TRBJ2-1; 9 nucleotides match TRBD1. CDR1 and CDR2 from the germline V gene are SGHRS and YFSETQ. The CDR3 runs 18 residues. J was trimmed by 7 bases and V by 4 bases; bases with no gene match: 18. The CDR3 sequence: CASSVKGTGTILGNEQFF. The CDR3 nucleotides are TGCGCCAGCAGCGTAAAAGGGACAGGGACGATTTTGGGAAATGAGCAGTTCTTC.

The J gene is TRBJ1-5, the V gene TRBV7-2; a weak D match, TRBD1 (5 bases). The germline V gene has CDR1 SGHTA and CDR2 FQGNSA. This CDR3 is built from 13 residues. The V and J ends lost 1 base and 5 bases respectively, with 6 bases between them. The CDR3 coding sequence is TGTGCCAGCAGCTTAGTGGGGGATCAGCCCCAGCATTTT. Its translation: CASSLVGDQPQHF.

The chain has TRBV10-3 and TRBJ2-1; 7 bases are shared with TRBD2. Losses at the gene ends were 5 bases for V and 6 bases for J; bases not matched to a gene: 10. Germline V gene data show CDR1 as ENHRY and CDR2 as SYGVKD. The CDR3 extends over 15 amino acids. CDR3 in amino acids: CAISSPGTNFNEQFF. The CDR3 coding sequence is TGTGCCATCAGTTCCCCCGGGACTAACTTCAATGAGCAGTTCTTC.

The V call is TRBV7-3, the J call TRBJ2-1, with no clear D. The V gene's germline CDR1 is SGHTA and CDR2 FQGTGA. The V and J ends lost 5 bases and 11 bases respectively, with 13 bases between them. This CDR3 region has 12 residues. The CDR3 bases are TGTGCCAGCAGCCCTCCCGGGTCTCAGCAGTTCTTC. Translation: CASSPPGSQQFF.

The CDR3 coding sequence is TGTGCCAGCAGCTCACAGGGGGCTAAAGGAAACACCATATATTTT. Its protein product is CASSSQGAKGNTIYF. The V gene is TRBV5-4, the J gene TRBJ1-3, with 9 bases that match TRBD1. Per the germline V gene, CDR1 is SGHNT and CDR2 is YYREEE (reference sequence). The CDR3 has 15 residues. Trimming cost V 3 bases and J 4 bases; bases outside gene matches: 5.

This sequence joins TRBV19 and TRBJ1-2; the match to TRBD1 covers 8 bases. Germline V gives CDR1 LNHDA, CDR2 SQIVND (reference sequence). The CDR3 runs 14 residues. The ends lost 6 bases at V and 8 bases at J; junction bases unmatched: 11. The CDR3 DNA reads TGTGCCAGTAGGCTCCCCGGGACAGGAAGAGGCTACACCTTC. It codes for CASRLPGTGRGYTF.

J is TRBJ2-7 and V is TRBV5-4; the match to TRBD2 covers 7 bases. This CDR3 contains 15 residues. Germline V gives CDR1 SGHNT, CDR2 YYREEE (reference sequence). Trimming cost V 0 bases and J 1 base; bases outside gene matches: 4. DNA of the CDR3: TGTGCCAGCAGCTTGGTAACGGGAGGTTCCTACGAGCAGTACTTC. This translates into CASSLVTGGSYEQYF. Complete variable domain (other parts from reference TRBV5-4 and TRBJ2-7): ETGVTQSPTHLIKTRGQQVTLRCSSQSGHNTVSWYQQALGQGPQFIFQYYREEENGRGNFPPRFSGLQFPNYSSELNVNALELDDSALYLCASSLVTGGSYEQYFGPGTRLTVT.

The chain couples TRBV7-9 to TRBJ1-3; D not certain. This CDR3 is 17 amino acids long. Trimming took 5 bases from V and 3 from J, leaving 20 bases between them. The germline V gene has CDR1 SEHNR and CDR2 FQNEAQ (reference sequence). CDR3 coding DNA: TGTGCCAGCAGCCTAGGCCCTCCAACGGGGAATGGAAACACCATATATTTT. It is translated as CASSLGPPTGNGNTIYF.

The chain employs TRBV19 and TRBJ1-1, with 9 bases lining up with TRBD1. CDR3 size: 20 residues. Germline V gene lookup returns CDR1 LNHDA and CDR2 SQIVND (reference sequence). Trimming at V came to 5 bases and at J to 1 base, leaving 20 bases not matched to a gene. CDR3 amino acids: CASSVLSGQGPLIPNTEAFF. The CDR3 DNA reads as TGTGCCAGTAGTGTACTCTCCGGACAGGGGCCGCTGATACCGAACACTGAAGCTTTCTTT. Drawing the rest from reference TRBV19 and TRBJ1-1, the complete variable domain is DGGITQSPKYLFRKEGQNVTLSCEQNLNHDAMYWYRQDPGQGLRLIYYSQIVNDFQKGDIAEGYSVSREKKESFPLTVTSAQKNPTAFYLCASSVLSGQGPLIPNTEAFFGQGTRLTVV.

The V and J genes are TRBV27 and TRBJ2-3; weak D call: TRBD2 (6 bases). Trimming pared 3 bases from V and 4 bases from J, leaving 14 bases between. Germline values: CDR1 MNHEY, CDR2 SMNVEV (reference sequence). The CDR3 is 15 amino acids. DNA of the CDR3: TGTGCCAGCAGTTTTTGGGGGGAGGTTTCAGATACGCAGTATTTT. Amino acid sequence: CASSFWGEVSDTQYF.

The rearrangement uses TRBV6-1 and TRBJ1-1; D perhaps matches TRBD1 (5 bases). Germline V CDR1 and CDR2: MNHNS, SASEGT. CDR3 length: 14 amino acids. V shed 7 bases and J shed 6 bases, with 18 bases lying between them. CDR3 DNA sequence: TGTGCCAGCACTCCCCGGGGGTCGTACGCTGAAGCTTTCTTT. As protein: CASTPRGSYAEAFF.

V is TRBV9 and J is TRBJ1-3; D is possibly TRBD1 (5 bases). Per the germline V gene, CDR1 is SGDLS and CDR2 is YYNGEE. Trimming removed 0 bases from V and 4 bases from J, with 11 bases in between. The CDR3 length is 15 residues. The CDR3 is CASSVGAGIGNTIYF. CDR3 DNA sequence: TGTGCCAGCAGCGTAGGGGCAGGGATAGGAAACACCATATATTTT.